This entry concerns a single T cell receptor beta chain. This record belongs to a study of blood T cell repertoires in COVID-19. Study in general: Samples representing acute and convalescent COVID-19 were sourced from the United States, Italy and Spain. PBMCs, B-cell-depleted T cells, or T cells provided the cDNA or gDNA that made up the material.

Germline V gene sequence: CDR1 SGHRS, CDR2 YFSETQ. Trimming took 4 bases from V and 4 from J; bases not matched to a gene: 8. The CDR3 totals 16 residues. In the original processing: Cell counts per sample came from amplifying reference gene primers. The data were produced by immunoSEQ multiplex PCR, yet TCRdb's version contains in-frame clones alone and is incomplete. That table is the source of V, J and clone size, and D and trimming were worked out from the DNA. The table has about 100,000 clones, 80% to 90% seen once. The V gene is TRBV5-1, the J gene TRBJ1-3, with 10 bases lining up with TRBD1. Sequenced input: peripheral blood. This clonotype was sampled from a human donor with COVID-19, enrolled during active disease. The donor label of this sample is uncertain. The CDR3 DNA sequence: TGCGCCAGCAGCCCGGGACAGGGGACTCGGGGAAACACCATATATTTT. This sequence encodes CASSPGQGTRGNTIYF.